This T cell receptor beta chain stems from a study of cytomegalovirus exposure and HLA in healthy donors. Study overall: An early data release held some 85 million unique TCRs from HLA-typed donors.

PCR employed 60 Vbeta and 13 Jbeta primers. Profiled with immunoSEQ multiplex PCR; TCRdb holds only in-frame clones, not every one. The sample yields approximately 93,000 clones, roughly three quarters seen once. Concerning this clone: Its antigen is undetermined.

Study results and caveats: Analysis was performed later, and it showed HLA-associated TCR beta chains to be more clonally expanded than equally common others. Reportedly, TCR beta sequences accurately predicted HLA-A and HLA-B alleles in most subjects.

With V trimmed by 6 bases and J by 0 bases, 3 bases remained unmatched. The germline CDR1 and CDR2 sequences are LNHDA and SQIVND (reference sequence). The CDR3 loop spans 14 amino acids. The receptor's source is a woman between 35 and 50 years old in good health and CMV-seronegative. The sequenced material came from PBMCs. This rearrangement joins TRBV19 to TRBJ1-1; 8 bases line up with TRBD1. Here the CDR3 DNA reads TGTGCCAGTAGGGACAGGGAAATGAACACTGAAGCTTTCTTT. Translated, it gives CASRDREMNTEAFF.